One sample yielded the 28 T cell receptor beta chains listed below, sequenced in a study of shared clonotypes between healthy human individuals. Method: immunoSEQ multiplex PCR; TCRdb's copy keeps in-frame clones and lacks some. The data contain 1 million to 1.3 million clones, roughly 74% of them singletons. The sequenced sample consisted of memory CD4+ T cells from PBMCs. Stated subset: CD45RA-negative fraction. The receptors stem from a man between 18 and 29 years old in good health. Some clones in this sample may be carry-over from other donors' samples.

The chain uses TRBV28 and TRBJ2-2; 7 bases map to TRBD1. Germline CDR1 and CDR2: MDHEN and SYDVKM. Germline trimming cut 4 bases from V and 3 bases from J; bases unmatched to any gene: 11. This CDR3 has 17 residues. CDR3 in DNA: TGTGCCAGCAGTTCTGACAGGGAAATAGGGTACACCGGGGAGCTGTTTTTT. This codes for CASSSDREIGYTGELFF. Based on the CDR3 plus reference TRBV28 and TRBJ2-2, the full variable domain is DVKVTQSSRYLVKRTGEKVFLECVQDMDHENMFWYRQDPGLGLRLIYFSYDVKMKEKGDIPEGYSVSREKKERFSLILESASTNQTSMYLCASSSDREIGYTGELFFGEGSRLTVL.

J is TRBJ2-7 and V is TRBV29-1; D possibly matches TRBD1 or TRBD2 (5 bases each). The ends were cut back, 7 bases at V and 0 bases at J, with 16 bases in the middle. CDR3 size: 14 residues. The V gene's germline CDR1 is SQVTM and CDR2 ANQGSEA. The CDR3 coding sequence is TGCAGCGCAAGAGAGGACGGGACCTCCTACGAGCAGTACTTC. This gives the protein CSAREDGTSYEQYF.

Concerning this clone itself: This likely stems from a read error, as it lies one base from a far larger clone. This same CDR3 is encoded by further DNA sequences in the sample. V and J are TRBV4-1 and TRBJ1-1, with 7 bases that match TRBD1. The V and J ends lost 4 bases and 1 base, in that order; junction bases with no gene match: 3. Germline CDR1 is MGHRA and CDR2 is YSYEKL. CDR3 length equals 14 residues. CDR3 in DNA: TGCGCCAGCAGCCTGGGACAGCAGAACACTGAAGCTTTCTTT. Amino acid sequence: CASSLGQQNTEAFF.

The rearrangement joins TRBV6-5 to TRBJ1-4; possible D gene TRBD1, 5 bases. Germline CDR1 is MNHEY and CDR2 is SVGAGI. V dropped 5 bases and J dropped 5 bases, with 15 bases sitting between them. This CDR3 is built from 15 residues. Here the CDR3 reads CASSIDRDGNEKLFF. The CDR3, as DNA: TGTGCCAGCAGTATCGACCGGGACGGGAATGAAAAACTGTTTTTT.

This chain links TRBV5-6 with TRBJ2-5; D ambiguous. The V gene lost 1 base and the J gene lost 4 bases, with 8 bases spanning the gap. Germline assignment: CDR1 SGHDT and CDR2 YYEEEE. The CDR3 runs 13 residues. CDR3 protein: CASSLNSVETQYF. DNA of the CDR3: TGTGCCAGCAGCTTGAACAGCGTAGAGACCCAGTACTTC.

Many counts were recorded for this clone. The rearrangement uses TRBV30 and TRBJ2-5, with D possibly called TRBD1 or TRBD2 (5 bases each). Germline V lookup: CDR1 GTSNPN, CDR2 SVGIG (reference sequence). The CDR3 extends over 15 amino acids. V was pared by 4 bases and J by 0 bases, with 15 bases between. The CDR3, as DNA: TGTGCCTGGACCCGCCGGGGCGGCAACCAAGAGACCCAGTACTTC. It codes for CAWTRRGGNQETQYF.

V usage is TRBV5-1 and J usage is TRBJ1-1; maybe TRBD1 (5 bases). V lost 1 base and J 0 bases, leaving 19 bases between the germline ends. This CDR3 has 18 amino acids. Germline assignment: CDR1 SGHRS and CDR2 YFSETQ. DNA for the CDR3: TGCGCCAGCAGCTTGACTGGGCAGGGAGTAGGAATGAACACTGAAGCTTTCTTT. Its protein product is CASSLTGQGVGMNTEAFF.

The CDR3 reads CAWSGGLVYGTDTQYF. In DNA form, the CDR3 reads TGTGCCTGGAGTGGCGGTCTAGTATATGGTACAGATACGCAGTATTTT. The chain joins TRBV30 to TRBJ2-3; D gene unclear. The germline V and J ends were trimmed by 1 base and 3 bases, with 17 bases remaining between them. Germline V gene data show CDR1 as GTSNPN and CDR2 as SVGIG (reference sequence). The CDR3 has 16 amino acids.

Note on this clone: A single base is all that separates this from a far larger clone, so a read error is likely. The gene calls are TRBV29-1 and TRBJ2-5; D perhaps matches TRBD1 (5 bases). Germline V lookup: CDR1 SQVTM, CDR2 ANQGSEA. V dropped 8 bases and J dropped 2 bases, with 12 bases sitting between them. The CDR3 sequence is 12 residues long. The CDR3 loop reads CSILTAQETQYF. In DNA form, the CDR3 reads TGCAGCATTCTGACAGCTCAAGAGACCCAGTACTTC.

The rearrangement joins TRBV5-1 to TRBJ1-2, with TRBD1 matching 8 bases. J lost 5 bases, V lost 3 bases, and 6 bases had no gene match. Germline CDR1 is SGHRS and CDR2 is YFSETQ. The CDR3 spans 14 residues. The CDR3 coding sequence is TGCGCCAGCAGCTCCGGACAGGGTCTATATGGCTACACCTTC. This encodes CASSSGQGLYGYTF.

The V call is TRBV4-3, the J call TRBJ1-4, with 11 bases fitting TRBD1. This CDR3 has 16 residues. Germline trimming cut 4 bases from V and 6 bases from J; bases unmatched to any gene: 7. Germline CDR1 and CDR2: LGHNA and YSLEER. CDR3: CASSLLMGQGDEKLFF. As DNA, the CDR3 is TGCGCCAGCAGCCTACTGATGGGACAGGGGGATGAAAAACTGTTTTTT.

This chain uses TRBV28 with TRBJ2-3; D not certain. Trimming removed 6 bases from V and 0 bases from J, with 4 bases in between. The germline V gene encodes CDR1 MDHEN and CDR2 SYDVKM. The CDR3 loop spans 12 amino acids. CDR3 loop: CASRTSTDTQYF. Here the CDR3 DNA reads TGTGCCAGCAGAACTAGCACAGATACGCAGTATTTT.

This clone was picked up one time. The chain couples TRBV6-5 to TRBJ1-2; D is unclear. The V end lost 2 bases, the J end lost 8 bases, and 12 bases lay between the germline ends. Germline CDR1 is MNHEY and CDR2 is SVGAGI. The length of the CDR3 is 13 residues. As DNA, the CDR3 is TGTGCCAGCAGTTACGGCTCGGGAATAGGCTACACCTTC. It yields the protein CASSYGSGIGYTF.

The V call is TRBV7-3, the J call TRBJ2-3; no clear D. From germline, CDR1 is SGHTA and CDR2 FQGTGA. Trimming took off 5 bases at V and 10 bases at J, with 16 bases between the two ends. The CDR3 runs 13 residues. The CDR3 sequence: CASSATTAPPQYF. The CDR3 bases are TGTGCCAGCAGCGCTACAACGGCTCCTCCGCAGTATTTT.

This clone was counted only a few times. V is TRBV18 and J is TRBJ2-1; 9 bases fit TRBD1. CDR1 is KGHSH, CDR2 LQKENI, per germline. The length of the CDR3 is 16 residues. Trimming took 3 bases from V and 4 from J; bases not matched to a gene: 7. The CDR3 DNA sequence: TGTGCCAGCTCACCTTTTGGCGGGACAGGGTACAATGAGCAGTTCTTC. As protein: CASSPFGGTGYNEQFF.

The rearrangement joins TRBV2 to TRBJ1-5, with D possibly TRBD1 on 6 matching bases. Germline lookup yields CDR1 SNHLY and CDR2 FYNNEI. V dropped 6 bases and J dropped 5 bases, with 11 bases sitting between them. This CDR3 is built from 13 residues. This CDR3 is CASSRGGYQPQHF. CDR3 coding DNA: TGTGCCAGCAGCAGGGGCGGCTATCAGCCCCAGCATTTT.

The chain carries TRBV28 and TRBJ2-7; the D gene is possibly TRBD1 (6 bases). This CDR3 has 13 amino acids. V lost 11 bases, J lost 0 bases, and 14 bases lay in between. The germline V gene has CDR1 MDHEN and CDR2 SYDVKM. CDR3 region: CAHGTPFSYEQYF. CDR3 DNA sequence: TGTGCCCACGGGACACCCTTCTCCTACGAGCAGTACTTC.

V usage is TRBV7-3 and J usage is TRBJ2-3; TRBD1 might be the D (5 bases). This CDR3 has 17 residues. The germline CDR1 and CDR2 sequences are SGHTA and FQGTGA. Trimming took 2 bases from V and 0 from J, leaving 15 bases between them. CDR3 region: CASSLGPWGGSTDTQYF. CDR3 DNA sequence: TGTGCCAGCAGCTTAGGCCCCTGGGGCGGTAGCACAGATACGCAGTATTTT.

A remark on this clone: A read error may be the cause here, since a much bigger clone is one base away. The same CDR3 arises from other DNA sequences in this sample as well. V usage is TRBV5-1 and J usage is TRBJ1-1; 8 bases match TRBD1. This CDR3 has 14 residues. The germline CDR1 and CDR2 sequences are SGHRS and YFSETQ. J lost 1 base, V lost 3 bases, and 2 bases had no gene match. The CDR3 is CASSSGQGNTEAFF. CDR3 coding DNA: TGCGCCAGCAGCTCCGGACAGGGGAACACTGAAGCTTTCTTT.

The genes are TRBV9 and TRBJ2-1, with D possibly being TRBD2 (5 bases). The CDR3 runs to 15 residues. Germline V gene lookup returns CDR1 SGDLS and CDR2 YYNGEE. V was shortened by 0 bases and J by 8 bases, with 15 bases between the two germline ends. The DNA of the CDR3 is TGTGCCAGCAGCGTAGAAGGAGGTAGGCGCGATGAGCAGTTCTTC. It yields the protein CASSVEGGRRDEQFF.

V and J are TRBV4-2 and TRBJ2-3; 10 nucleotides match TRBD2. The germline CDR1 and CDR2 sequences are LGHNA and YNFKEQ. The V segment lost 2 bases and the J segment 6 bases; nucleotides outside the gene matches: 11. The length of the CDR3 is 17 residues. CDR3 residues: CASSQSRTSGDRDTQYF. DNA of the CDR3: TGTGCCAGCAGCCAATCCCGTACTAGCGGGGACCGGGATACGCAGTATTTT.

The genes are TRBV19 and TRBJ2-1; no clear D. The CDR3 runs to 12 residues. V lost 3 bases and J lost 9, with 9 bases in between. Germline values: CDR1 LNHDA, CDR2 SQIVND (reference sequence). The CDR3 DNA reads as TGTGCCAGTAGTATCTGGGGTACTGAGCAGTTCTTC. Amino acids: CASSIWGTEQFF.

The gene calls are TRBV6-5 and TRBJ1-6; 7 bases map to TRBD1. In germline, CDR1 is MNHEY, CDR2 SVGAGI. The junction had 7 bases not matched to a gene; V was cut back by 7 bases and J by 7 bases. This CDR3 contains 14 residues. The DNA for the CDR3 is TGTGCCAGCACACAGGGGTTCGTGAATTCACCCCTCCACTTT. Protein product: CASTQGFVNSPLHF.

Regarding this clone: This CDR3 is also generated by other DNA sequences in the sample. The chain joins TRBV6-5 to TRBJ2-7; 10 bases agree with TRBD1. V was clipped by 6 bases and J by 4 bases; unmatched bases: 6. This CDR3 contains 14 residues. CDR1 and CDR2 (germline): MNHEY, SVGAGI. This chain's CDR3 is CASRRGTGAYEQYF. CDR3 sequence (DNA): TGTGCCAGCAGGCGCGGGACAGGGGCATACGAGCAGTACTTC.

The chain uses TRBV6-9 and TRBJ2-2, with TRBD2 matching 11 bases. The length of the CDR3 is 21 residues. Losses at the gene ends were 4 bases for V and 0 bases for J; bases not matched to a gene: 16. CDR1 and CDR2 (germline): MNHGY, SVAAGI. The CDR3 sequence is CASSFLGELAGEGSNTGELFF. CDR3 DNA sequence: TGTGCCAGCAGTTTTTTAGGGGAACTAGCGGGAGAAGGCTCGAACACCGGGGAGCTGTTTTTT.

This rearrangement joins TRBV4-2 to TRBJ2-3; TRBD2 agrees at 9 bases. CDR1 and CDR2 (germline): LGHNA, YNFKEQ. The CDR3 sequence is 14 residues long. J gave up 11 bases and V 6 bases, and 12 bases lay outside the gene matches. The CDR3 sequence: CASRGTSNRYGQYF. CDR3 in DNA: TGTGCCAGCAGAGGGACTAGCAACCGGTATGGGCAGTATTTT.

To note about this clone: Other DNA variants within this sample encode the same CDR3. This chain joins TRBV13 and TRBJ1-2; a possible D gene is TRBD1 (5 bases). This CDR3 is 14 amino acids long. Germline V lookup: CDR1 PRHDT, CDR2 FYEKMQ (reference sequence). The V and J ends lost 3 bases and 2 bases respectively, with 10 bases between them. CDR3 DNA: TGTGCCAGCAGCTTGGCAGGGTACAACTATGGCTACACCTTC. It is translated as CASSLAGYNYGYTF.

This clone has only a few counts. CDR3 amino acids: CASSQAQGRVNGAFF. The CDR3, as DNA: TGCGCCAGCAGCCAAGCGCAGGGGAGGGTTAATGGAGCTTTCTTT. The gene calls are TRBV4-1 and TRBJ1-1; D perhaps matches TRBD1 (6 bases). V was cut by 1 base and J by 10 bases, with 19 bases left in between. The CDR3 is 15 amino acids. In germline, CDR1 is MGHRA, CDR2 YSYEKL.